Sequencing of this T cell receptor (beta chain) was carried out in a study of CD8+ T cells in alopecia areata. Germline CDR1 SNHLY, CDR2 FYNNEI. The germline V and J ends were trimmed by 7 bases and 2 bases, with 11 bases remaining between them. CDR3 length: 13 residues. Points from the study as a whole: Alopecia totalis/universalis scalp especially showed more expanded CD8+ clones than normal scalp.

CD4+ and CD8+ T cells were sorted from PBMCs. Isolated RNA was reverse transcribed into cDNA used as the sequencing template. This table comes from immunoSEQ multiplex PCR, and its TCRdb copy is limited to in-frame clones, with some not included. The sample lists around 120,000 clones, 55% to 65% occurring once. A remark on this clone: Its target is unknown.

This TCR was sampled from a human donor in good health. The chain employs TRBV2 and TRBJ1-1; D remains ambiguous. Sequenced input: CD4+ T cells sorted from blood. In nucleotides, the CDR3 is TGTGCCAGCAATCCAGCCATTAACACTGAAGCTTTCTTT. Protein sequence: CASNPAINTEAFF.